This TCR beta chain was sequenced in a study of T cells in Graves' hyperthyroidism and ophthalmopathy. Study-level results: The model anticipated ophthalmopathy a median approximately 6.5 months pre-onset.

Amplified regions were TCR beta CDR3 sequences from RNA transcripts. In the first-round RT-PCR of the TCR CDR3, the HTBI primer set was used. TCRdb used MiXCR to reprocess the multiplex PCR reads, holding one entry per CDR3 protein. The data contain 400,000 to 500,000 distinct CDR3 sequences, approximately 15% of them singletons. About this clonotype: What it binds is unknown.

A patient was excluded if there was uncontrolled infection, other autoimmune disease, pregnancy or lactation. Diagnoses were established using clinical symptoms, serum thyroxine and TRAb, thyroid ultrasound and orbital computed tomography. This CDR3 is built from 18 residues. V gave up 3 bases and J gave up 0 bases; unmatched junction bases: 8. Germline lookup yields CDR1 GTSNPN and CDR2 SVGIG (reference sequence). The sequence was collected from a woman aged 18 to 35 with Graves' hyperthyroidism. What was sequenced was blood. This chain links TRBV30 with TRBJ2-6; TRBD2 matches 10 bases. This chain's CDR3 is CAWSATSGTRSGANVLTF. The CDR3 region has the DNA TGTGCCTGGAGCGCTACTAGCGGGACACGCTCTGGGGCCAACGTCCTGACTTTC.